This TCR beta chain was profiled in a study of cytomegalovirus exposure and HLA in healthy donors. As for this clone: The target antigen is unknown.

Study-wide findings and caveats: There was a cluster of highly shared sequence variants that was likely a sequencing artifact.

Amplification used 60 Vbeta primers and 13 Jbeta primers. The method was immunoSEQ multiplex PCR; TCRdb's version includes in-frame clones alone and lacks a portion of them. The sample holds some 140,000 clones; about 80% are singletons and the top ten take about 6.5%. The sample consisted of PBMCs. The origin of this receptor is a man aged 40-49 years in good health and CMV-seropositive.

The CDR3 nucleotides are TGCGCCAGCAGCTTGGGAACAGAGCAAGCTATCGGCTACACCTTC. This codes for CASSLGTEQAIGYTF. J is TRBJ1-2 and V is TRBV5-1; D remains ambiguous. The germline gives CDR1 SGHRS, CDR2 YFSETQ. CDR3 length equals 15 residues. V gave up 0 bases and J gave up 8 bases, with 17 bases separating them.